The TCR beta chain under discussion was sequenced for a study of shared clonotypes between healthy human individuals. Worth noting for this clone: The antigen is not known.

Assay used: immunoSEQ multiplex PCR; TCRdb lists only in-frame clones, some missing. The repertoire holds around 2.3 million clones, with approximately 94% as singletons. Notes on the study in general: Generation probability values for non-shared clonotypes were lower than those for clonotypes shared by all four donors. In a handful of donors, about 5% of naive CD4 clonotypes appeared in common. Larger richness was generally estimated for naive than memory subsets.

The CDR3 has 14 residues. Germline assignment: CDR1 MNHEY and CDR2 SVGAGI. V dropped 9 bases and J dropped 1; count of bases not matched to a gene: 7. Sequenced sample: naive CD4+ T cells sorted from blood. Subset denoted: CD45RA+ positively selected. This receptor was obtained from a man younger than 30 in good health. The chain carries TRBV6-5 and TRBJ2-3; 7 bases fit TRBD1. This CDR3 is CASSRQGGTDTQYF. The CDR3 DNA is TGTGCCAGTAGTCGACAGGGAGGCACAGATACGCAGTATTTT.